What follows are 23 T cell receptor beta chains derived from one specimen sequenced in a study of blood T cell repertoires in COVID-19. Clones were sequenced by immunoSEQ multiplex PCR, and TCRdb holds only the in-frame ones, with some missing. This sample carries tens of thousands of clones, approximately 78% of them seen once, and the ten largest clones take 13% to 15%. The specimen was peripheral blood. These receptors all stem from a human donor with acute or convalescent COVID-19. The donor label of this sample is uncertain.

The V call is TRBV19, the J call TRBJ1-5, with D tentatively TRBD1 (5 bases). CDR1 is LNHDA, CDR2 SQIVND, per germline (reference sequence). The V end lost 4 bases, the J end lost 1 base, and 11 bases lay between the germline ends. This CDR3 spans 15 amino acids. The CDR3: CASSTPGKSNQPQHF. CDR3 DNA: TGTGCCAGTAGTACGCCAGGGAAGAGCAATCAGCCCCAGCATTTT.

Here the CDR3 DNA reads TGTGCCAGCAGTGATCTAGGCTACTATGGCTACACCTTC. Its translation: CASSDLGYYGYTF. V gene TRBV2 combines with J gene TRBJ1-2, with D unresolved. The V and J ends lost 3 bases and 3 bases respectively, with 8 bases between them. This CDR3 is 13 amino acids long. Germline V lookup: CDR1 SNHLY, CDR2 FYNNEI.

This chain uses TRBV5-1 with TRBJ2-7; D remains ambiguous. Germline V lookup: CDR1 SGHRS, CDR2 YFSETQ. The CDR3 sequence is 14 residues long. V gave up 4 bases and J gave up 3 bases, with 14 bases separating them. CDR3 sequence (DNA): TGCGCCAGCAGCCTAGAGGCCCCAAGCTACGAGCAGTACTTC. This sequence encodes CASSLEAPSYEQYF.

V and J are TRBV7-9 and TRBJ1-1, with D perhaps matching TRBD1 (6 bases). The CDR3 spans 14 residues. The germline V gene encodes CDR1 SEHNR and CDR2 FQNEAQ (reference sequence). The V and J ends lost 6 bases and 5 bases respectively, with 16 bases between them. The CDR3 DNA reads TGTGCCAGCAGAGTACAGGGTTGGGGGACTGAAGCTTTCTTT. Translation: CASRVQGWGTEAFF.

The V call is TRBV12-1, the J call TRBJ2-1; TRBD2 is the table's D call and was not checked against the DNA. TRBV12-1 is deemed a pseudogene. The CDR3 contains 16 residues. The CDR3 DNA reads as TGTGCCAGCAGCCGGACCACTAGCGGGGCAGACAATGAGCAGTTCTTC. Its translation: CASSRTTSGADNEQFF.

This chain connects TRBV5-6 to TRBJ1-2; D ambiguous. Per the germline V gene, CDR1 is SGHDT and CDR2 is YYEEEE. V was pared by 7 bases and J by 8 bases, with 15 bases between. CDR3 length equals 12 residues. The CDR3 nucleotides read TGTGCCAGCGAGGATCCGGGGAGGGGCTACACCTTC. Its translation is CASEDPGRGYTF. Drawing the rest from reference TRBV5-6 and TRBJ1-2, the complete variable domain is DAGVTQSPTHLIKTRGQQVTLRCSPKSGHDTVSWYQQALGQGPQFIFQYYEEEERQRGNFPDRFSGHQFPNYSSELNVNALLLGDSALYLCASEDPGRGYTFGSGTRLTVV.

The chain links TRBV7-2 to TRBJ2-5, with TRBD2 matching over 13 bases. CDR1 is SGHTA and CDR2 is FQGNSA in the germline V gene. The CDR3 has 16 amino acids. J lost 2 bases, V lost 5 bases, and 5 bases had no gene match. The CDR3 DNA reads as TGTGCCAGCAGCCTGGGGACTAGCGGGGCGCAAGAGACCCAGTACTTC. Its translation is CASSLGTSGAQETQYF.

This chain connects TRBV11-3 to TRBJ1-2; D is ambiguous. The CDR3 is made up of 13 amino acids. In germline, CDR1 is SGHNT, CDR2 YENEEA. The germline V and J ends were trimmed by 2 bases and 8 bases, with 12 bases remaining between them. Here the CDR3 reads CASSLLRTGGYTF. DNA for the CDR3: TGTGCCAGCAGCTTATTACGGACGGGAGGCTACACCTTC. The variable domain in full, completed from reference TRBV11-3 and TRBJ1-2, reads EAGVVQSPRYKIIEKKQPVAFWCNPISGHNTLYWYLQNLGQGPELLIRYENEEAVDDSQLPKDRFSAERLKGVDSTLKIQPAELGDSAVYLCASSLLRTGGYTFGSGTRLTVV.

This clone turned up a few times. The chain recombines TRBV2 with TRBJ2-7, with D maybe TRBD1 (6 bases). V dropped 11 bases and J dropped 3 bases, with 14 bases sitting between them. Germline V gene sequence: CDR1 SNHLY, CDR2 FYNNEI. CDR3 size: 12 residues. CDR3 sequence: CASGHRLYEQYF. The DNA of the CDR3 is TGTGCCTCGGGACACCGGCTCTACGAGCAGTACTTC.

The V gene is TRBV9, the J gene TRBJ2-3; TRBD2 aligns across 9 bases. The CDR3 runs to 16 residues. With 4 bases clipped from V and 0 bases from J, the junction kept 6 bases outside the gene matches. Germline V gene lookup returns CDR1 SGDLS and CDR2 YYNGEE. The CDR3 DNA follows: TGTGCCAGCAGCCAAGCGGGGGGTCTTAGCACAGATACGCAGTATTTT. Translated, it gives CASSQAGGLSTDTQYF.

The J gene is TRBJ1-3, the V gene TRBV28; D call uncertain. Germline loops: CDR1 MDHEN, CDR2 SYDVKM. The CDR3 sequence is 14 residues long. V was trimmed by 8 bases and J by 0 bases, leaving 11 bases between them. The CDR3: CASSTASSGNTIYF. CDR3 coding DNA: TGTGCCAGCTCCACTGCTAGCTCTGGAAACACCATATATTTT. The complete variable domain, with remaining parts taken from reference TRBV28 and TRBJ1-3, reads DVKVTQSSRYLVKRTGEKVFLECVQDMDHENMFWYRQDPGLGLRLIYFSYDVKMKEKGDIPEGYSVSREKKERFSLILESASTNQTSMYLCASSTASSGNTIYFGEGSWLTVV.

This clone came up a few times. CDR3: CASRRQVGYGYTF. Written as DNA, the CDR3 is TGTGCCAGTCGAAGACAGGTTGGGTATGGCTACACCTTC. V gene TRBV19 combines with J gene TRBJ1-2, with D perhaps matching TRBD1 (6 bases). This CDR3 has 13 amino acids. Between the trimmed V and J ends, which lost 8 bases and 5 bases, there was a span of 15 bases. The germline V gene has CDR1 LNHDA and CDR2 SQIVND (reference sequence).

The gene calls are TRBV21-1 and TRBJ1-5. TRBV21-1 is classified as a pseudogene. CDR3 length equals 20 residues. CDR3 loop: CASSKFGRKRPGGFGQPQHF. For the CDR3, the DNA is TGTGCCAGCAGCAAATTCGGTCGGAAGAGACCGGGAGGGTTTGGTCAGCCCCAGCATTTT.

This clone was found a few times. This chain connects TRBV30 to TRBJ1-3; 7 bases map to TRBD1. Germline V lookup: CDR1 GTSNPN, CDR2 SVGIG (reference sequence). V lost 2 bases to trimming and J lost 4 bases; unmatched junction nucleotides: 8. CDR3 length: 15 amino acids. CDR3 bases: TGTGCCTGGAGTCCACAGGGGATGGGGGGAAACACCATATATTTT. Protein: CAWSPQGMGGNTIYF.

In DNA, the CDR3 is TGTGCCATCAGTGAGGGACTTAACACCGGGGAGCTGTTTTTT. It specifies CAISEGLNTGELFF. The V call is TRBV10-3, the J call TRBJ2-2; D perhaps matches TRBD2 (5 bases). Per the germline V gene, CDR1 is ENHRY and CDR2 is SYGVKD. The V and J ends lost 2 bases and 2 bases respectively, with 6 bases between them. This CDR3 is built from 14 residues.

This chain connects TRBV29-1 to TRBJ1-2; D is perhaps TRBD1 (5 bases). This CDR3 spans 12 amino acids. From germline, CDR1 is SQVTM and CDR2 ANQGSEA. Deletions cut 1 base from V and 8 bases from J, with 11 bases between. In DNA form, the CDR3 reads TGCAGCGTTGAAGTTACGGAGGGGGGCTACACCTTC. Protein: CSVEVTEGGYTF.

V is TRBV19 and J is TRBJ2-5; the match to TRBD1 covers 7 bases. Germline-derived CDR1 and CDR2 are LNHDA and SQIVND (reference sequence). With 6 bases clipped from V and 5 bases from J, the junction kept 6 bases outside the gene matches. The CDR3 is made up of 13 amino acids. CDR3: CASRKGQLETQYF. DNA for the CDR3: TGTGCCAGTAGAAAGGGACAGTTGGAGACCCAGTACTTC. Based on the CDR3 plus reference TRBV19 and TRBJ2-5, the full variable domain is DGGITQSPKYLFRKEGQNVTLSCEQNLNHDAMYWYRQDPGQGLRLIYYSQIVNDFQKGDIAEGYSVSREKKESFPLTVTSAQKNPTAFYLCASRKGQLETQYFGPGTRLLVL.

J is TRBJ1-3 and V is TRBV19, with D unclear. The length of the CDR3 is 15 residues. Germline CDR1 reads LNHDA; CDR2 reads SQIVND (reference sequence). Deletions cut 6 bases from V and 0 bases from J, with 12 bases between. The CDR3 loop reads CASSQQAFSGNTIYF. DNA of the CDR3: TGTGCCAGTAGCCAGCAGGCTTTCTCTGGAAACACCATATATTTT.

This chain joins TRBV9 and TRBJ2-1; D ambiguous. Trimming shortened V by 3 bases and J by 3 bases, and 16 bases separated the two germline ends. Per germline, CDR1 SGDLS and CDR2 YYNGEE. This CDR3 is 16 amino acids long. The CDR3 nucleotides are TGTGCCAGCAGCGCCCTCGATAACCCCTACTACAATGAGCAGTTCTTC. Translated: CASSALDNPYYNEQFF.

The chain carries TRBV4-1 and TRBJ2-2, with 7 nucleotides matching TRBD1. Germline CDR1 reads MGHRA; CDR2 reads YSYEKL. The CDR3 is 17 residues long. J gave up 2 bases and V 1 base, and 7 bases lay outside the gene matches. The CDR3 is CASSQVLNRGNTGELFF. The CDR3 DNA follows: TGCGCCAGCAGCCAAGTTTTAAACAGGGGAAACACCGGGGAGCTGTTTTTT.

This clone has just one count. The chain carries TRBV7-3 and TRBJ1-2; D perhaps matches TRBD1 (5 bases). This CDR3 has 13 residues. Germline V CDR1 and CDR2: SGHTA, FQGTGA. Deletions cut 2 bases from V and 6 bases from J, with 10 bases between. CDR3 sequence reads: CASSLGANNGYTF. CDR3 DNA: TGTGCCAGCAGCTTAGGGGCCAATAATGGCTACACCTTC.

The gene calls are TRBV24-1 and TRBJ2-5; D gene uncertain. The CDR3 has 15 amino acids. CDR1 KGHDR and CDR2 SFDVKD come from the germline V gene. V was clipped by 3 bases and J by 4 bases, with 14 bases between them. The CDR3 protein is CATSDPPRSRETQYF. CDR3 DNA sequence: TGTGCCACCAGTGATCCCCCTCGTTCCCGAGAGACCCAGTACTTC.

J is TRBJ1-4 and V is TRBV7-8; possibly TRBD1 for D (6 bases). Between the trimmed V and J ends, which lost 5 bases and 0 bases, there was a span of 10 bases. CDR1 and CDR2 (germline): SGHVS, FQNEAQ. The CDR3 consists of 15 residues. CDR3 protein: CASSPGDATNEKLFF. The CDR3 DNA reads TGTGCCAGCAGCCCAGGGGATGCAACTAATGAAAAACTGTTTTTT.